The 28 T cell receptor beta chains given below trace back to one sample, sequenced in a study of tissue-resident memory T cells in lung cancer. Study results and limitations: The top clonotype averaged around 19% of sequenced TRM cells per patient.

The CD8+ T cells were FACS-sorted according to CD103 expression. For these receptors, no antigen is known. TCR sequencing libraries incorporated unique molecular identifiers. From the reads, TCRdb called clonotypes with MiXCR, one entry per CDR3 protein. Here the sample spans nearly 250 distinct CDR3 sequences, about 19% being singletons. Specimen: CD103+ CD8+ T cells from lung tumor tissue. The receptors originated from a human donor with treatment-naive lung cancer (subtype not recorded).

On this clonotype: A far larger clone is only one base removed, so a read error is likely. The chain employs TRBV12-3 or TRBV12-4 and TRBJ2-3; 9 positions agree with TRBD2. The CDR3 has 14 residues. As DNA, the CDR3 is TGTGCCAGCAGCGTAGCTAGCGGGACAGATAAGCAGTATTTT. This encodes CASSVASGTDKQYF.

The rearrangement uses TRBV6-2 or TRBV6-3 and TRBJ2-1; 8 bases are shared with TRBD2. Germline V gives CDR1 MNHEY, CDR2 SVGEGT. V lost 10 bases and J lost 4; bases outside the gene matches: 12. CDR3 length: 15 amino acids. The CDR3 sequence: CANRHGTSGYNEQFF. CDR3 DNA: TGTGCCAACAGGCACGGCACTAGCGGTTACAATGAGCAGTTCTTC.

V is TRBV20-1 and J is TRBJ1-2; TRBD1 matches at 7 bases. Germline trimming cut 0 bases from V and 3 bases from J; bases unmatched to any gene: 10. The CDR3 consists of 16 residues. Germline CDR1 DFQATT, CDR2 SNEGSKA (reference sequence). The CDR3 sequence: CSARDPRGYGYYGYTF. The CDR3 region has the DNA TGCAGTGCTAGAGATCCCAGGGGGTATGGCTACTATGGCTACACCTTC.

This clonotype is large. This sequence joins TRBV7-2 and TRBJ2-1, with 12 bases lining up with TRBD2. J was trimmed by 2 bases and V by 2 bases; bases with no gene match: 4. The germline V gene has CDR1 SGHTA and CDR2 FQGNSA. The CDR3 runs to 17 residues. The CDR3 DNA sequence: TGTGCCAGCAGCTTACGAGGACTAGCGGGGCCCTACAATGAGCAGTTCTTC. The encoded protein is CASSLRGLAGPYNEQFF.

The chain links TRBV27 to TRBJ1-2; D may be TRBD1 (6 bases). The CDR3 covers 15 residues. Germline CDR1 and CDR2: MNHEY and SMNVEV (reference sequence). V shed 2 bases and J shed 4 bases, with 14 bases lying between them. CDR3: CASSLSHRDPYGYTF. CDR3 in DNA: TGTGCCAGCAGTTTAAGTCACAGGGACCCCTATGGCTACACCTTC.

This clonotype was detected only once. This chain joins TRBV4-1 and TRBJ1-1, with 7 bases matching TRBD1. With 1 base clipped from V and 0 bases from J, the junction kept 2 bases outside the gene matches. Germline CDR1 MGHRA, CDR2 YSYEKL. The CDR3 is 15 residues long. Here the CDR3 reads CASSQVGTVNTEAFF. For the CDR3, the DNA is TGCGCCAGCAGCCAAGTCGGGACAGTGAACACTGAAGCTTTCTTT.

This clonotype qualifies as medium-sized. The chain employs TRBV6-2 or TRBV6-3 and TRBJ2-5, with D possibly TRBD2 on 6 matching bases. CDR3 length equals 15 residues. Germline V gene data show CDR1 as MNHEY and CDR2 as SVGEGT. The germline V and J ends were trimmed by 6 bases and 2 bases, with 16 bases remaining between them. The CDR3 sequence is CASRRGARLQETQYF. The CDR3 DNA reads TGTGCCAGCAGGCGGGGTGCGAGACTACAAGAGACCCAGTACTTC.

In the case of this clonotype: A far bigger clonotype differs at one base, so this is likely a read error. V and J are TRBV4-1 and TRBJ2-4; D not certain. The J call may be in error: the DNA end matches TRBJ2-7 better. The CDR3 runs to 11 residues. CDR1 is MGHRA and CDR2 is YSYEKL in the germline V gene. For the CDR3, the DNA is TGCGCCAGCAGCCGAAGGGTCGAGCAGTACTTC. It translates to CASSRRVEQYF.

As DNA, the CDR3 is TGTGCCAGCAGCGCTCCGGGACAGGGGTTCCCCGAGCAGTACTTC. The encoded protein is CASSAPGQGFPEQYF. The rearrangement joins TRBV5-5 to TRBJ2-7; 10 nucleotides align to TRBD1. There are 15 residues in the CDR3. Germline CDR1 and CDR2: SGHKS and YYEKEE (reference sequence). The ends lost 4 bases at V and 6 bases at J; junction bases unmatched: 10.

Relative to its sample, this clonotype is large. V usage is TRBV5-1 and J usage is TRBJ2-1, with D hard to call. Germline V lookup: CDR1 SGHRS, CDR2 YFSETQ. The V and J ends lost 0 bases and 4 bases respectively, with 14 bases between them. This CDR3 is 16 amino acids long. The CDR3 DNA reads TGCGCCAGCAGCTTGGAACCAGTAGGACCTTACAATGAGCAGTTCTTC. Protein product: CASSLEPVGPYNEQFF.

This clonotype is large by share. The J gene is TRBJ1-1, the V gene TRBV12-3 or TRBV12-4; no definite D call. Trimming shortened V by 6 bases and J by 4 bases, and 12 bases separated the two germline ends. The CDR3 covers 13 residues. DNA for the CDR3: TGTGCCAGCAGCGAAAGAGGACTCACTGAAGCTTTCTTT. It yields the protein CASSERGLTEAFF.

By its share, this clonotype is medium-sized. Written as DNA, the CDR3 is TGTGCCAGCAGCCCAGGGAAGGGAACTGAAGCTTTCTTT. Protein: CASSPGKGTEAFF. This chain joins TRBV3-1 and TRBJ1-1; D might be TRBD1 (5 bases). The V end was cut by 4 bases, the J end by 5 bases, with 11 bases between. CDR1 is LGHDT, CDR2 YNNKEL, per germline (reference sequence). The CDR3 has 13 residues.

Judged by abundance, this clonotype is medium-sized. This rearrangement joins TRBV6-4 to TRBJ2-3, with D perhaps TRBD1 (6 bases). CDR1 MRHNA and CDR2 SNTAGT come from the germline V gene. The CDR3 length is 15 residues. V was pared by 2 bases and J by 2 bases, with 11 bases between. CDR3 bases: TGTGCCAGCAGTGACGGGGGCCTTCACACAGATACGCAGTATTTT. It is translated as CASSDGGLHTDTQYF.

This clonotype qualifies as medium-sized. The V call is TRBV19, the J call TRBJ2-1; D gene ambiguous. Germline assignment: CDR1 LNHDA and CDR2 SQIVND (reference sequence). Trimming cost V 3 bases and J 0 bases, with 12 bases left between them. The CDR3 loop spans 16 amino acids. DNA of the CDR3: TGTGCCAGTAGTATGTTTTCTCCGGTCTCCTACAATGAGCAGTTCTTC. This codes for CASSMFSPVSYNEQFF. The variable domain in full, with the rest retrieved from reference TRBV19 and TRBJ2-1, is DGGITQSPKYLFRKEGQNVTLSCEQNLNHDAMYWYRQDPGQGLRLIYYSQIVNDFQKGDIAEGYSVSREKKESFPLTVTSAQKNPTAFYLCASSMFSPVSYNEQFFGPGTRLTVL.

The V and J genes are TRBV6-5 and TRBJ1-5; 7 positions match TRBD1. The length of the CDR3 is 17 residues. Germline CDR1 MNHEY, CDR2 SVGAGI. The trim removed 5 bases at V and 3 bases at J, leaving 13 bases unmatched. The CDR3 spells CASSPSSLGQVNQPQHF. Written as DNA, the CDR3 is TGTGCCAGCAGTCCTTCATCCCTTGGACAGGTCAATCAGCCCCAGCATTTT.

The chain uses TRBV6-9 and TRBJ2-3; D possibly corresponds to TRBD1 (6 bases). Germline values: CDR1 MNHGY, CDR2 SVAAGI. V lost 2 bases and J lost 0, with 9 bases in between. The CDR3 contains 15 residues. The CDR3 reads CASSYLGGSTDTQYF. In nucleotides, the CDR3 is TGTGCCAGCAGTTATCTAGGGGGAAGCACAGATACGCAGTATTTT.

V and J are TRBV7-3 and TRBJ2-1; D is ambiguous. The CDR3 loop spans 15 amino acids. V lost 2 bases, J lost 3 bases, and 11 bases lay in between. Germline V gene lookup returns CDR1 SGHTA and CDR2 FQGTGA. The CDR3 DNA reads TGTGCCAGCAGCTTAGAGGTCTCGAGCTACAATGAGCAGTTCTTC. This encodes CASSLEVSSYNEQFF.

Judged by abundance, this clonotype is medium-sized. This sequence joins TRBV10-3 and TRBJ1-2; a possible D gene is TRBD1 (6 bases). Trimming left V 4 bases short and J 3 bases short, with 12 bases between. Germline V lookup: CDR1 ENHRY, CDR2 SYGVKD. The CDR3 extends over 14 amino acids. The CDR3 bases are TGTGCCATCAGTGGGTGGTGGACAGACTATGGCTACACCTTC. Protein sequence: CAISGWWTDYGYTF.

By proportion, this clonotype is medium-sized. This sequence joins TRBV20-1 and TRBJ2-7; D gene uncertain. Per germline, CDR1 DFQATT and CDR2 SNEGSKA (reference sequence). CDR3 length: 14 residues. V lost 0 bases to trimming and J lost 6 bases, with 15 bases between them. Written as DNA, the CDR3 is TGCAGTGCTAGAGATGACCTTAAACCTGCCGAGCAGTACTTC. Protein: CSARDDLKPAEQYF.

By share of the sample, this clonotype is large. This chain links TRBV7-6 with TRBJ2-3, with TRBD2 identical over 7 bases. Germline CDR1 and CDR2: SGHVS and FNYEAQ. V was clipped by 5 bases and J by 9 bases; unmatched bases: 8. This CDR3 spans 13 amino acids. The chain's CDR3 is CASSPGTTWTQYF. DNA for the CDR3: TGTGCCAGCAGCCCGGGGACTACATGGACGCAGTATTTT. Full variable domain (remainder filled in from reference TRBV7-6 and TRBJ2-3): GAGVSQSPRYKVTKRGQDVALRCDPISGHVSLYWYRQALGQGPEFLTYFNYEAQQDKSGLPNDRFSAERPEGSISTLTIQRTEQRDSAMYRCASSPGTTWTQYFGPGTRLTVL.

This clonotype is medium-sized by share. The rearrangement links TRBV3-1 to TRBJ1-1; possible D gene TRBD1, 6 bases. Between the trimmed V and J ends, which lost 1 base and 4 bases, there was a span of 10 bases. The germline V gene encodes CDR1 LGHDT and CDR2 YNNKEL (reference sequence). This CDR3 comprises 14 residues. The CDR3 DNA is TGTGCCAGCAGCCAAGGTGGAGGGGGCACTGAAGCTTTCTTT. Amino acids: CASSQGGGGTEAFF.

By sample fraction, this clonotype is large. The CDR3 DNA reads TGTGCCACCAGCAACGGGTTATCCTACGAGCAGTACTTC. This sequence encodes CATSNGLSYEQYF. The V gene is TRBV15, the J gene TRBJ2-7; D not resolved. V lost 4 bases and J 1 base, leaving 8 bases between the germline ends. CDR1 and CDR2 from the germline V gene are LNHNV and YYDKDF (reference sequence). The CDR3 is made up of 13 amino acids.

Sample share makes this clonotype large (0.1 to 1%). The chain links TRBV12-3 or TRBV12-4 to TRBJ2-2, with D possibly being TRBD1 (5 bases). The V end was cut by 4 bases, the J end by 1 base, with 7 bases between. This CDR3 is built from 14 residues. CDR3 DNA sequence: TGTGCCAGCAGTTCCGGACAGAACACCGGGGAGCTGTTTTTT. This sequence encodes CASSSGQNTGELFF.

A word on this clonotype: Only one base separates this from a far larger clonotype, so it likely reflects a read error. This chain uses TRBV11-1 with TRBJ2-4; maybe TRBD1 (6 bases). In germline, CDR1 is SGHAT, CDR2 FQDESV (reference sequence). The CDR3 is made up of 14 amino acids. V was shortened by 1 base and J by 8 bases, with 12 bases between the two germline ends. The CDR3 DNA sequence: TGTGCCAGCAGCTTAGGGTCAGGGGTGTACATTCAGTACTTC. Its translation: CASSLGSGVYIQYF.

The J gene is TRBJ2-7, the V gene TRBV9; D is unresolved. The V gene lost 3 bases and the J gene lost 0 bases, with 7 bases spanning the gap. This CDR3 spans 13 amino acids. Germline V gene sequence: CDR1 SGDLS, CDR2 YYNGEE. The CDR3 loop reads CASSEDGSYEQYF. In nucleotides, the CDR3 is TGTGCCAGCAGCGAGGACGGCTCCTACGAGCAGTACTTC.

This clonotype is large within its sample. The rearrangement links TRBV4-2 to TRBJ1-1, with a tentative D call TRBD1 (6 bases). CDR3 length equals 15 residues. Germline V gives CDR1 LGHNA, CDR2 YNFKEQ. Between the trimmed V and J ends, which lost 6 bases and 0 bases, there was a span of 14 bases. The CDR3 here is CASRTYGDMNTEAFF. Written as DNA, the CDR3 is TGTGCCAGCAGAACTTATGGGGACATGAACACTGAAGCTTTCTTT.

Judged by abundance, this clonotype is hyperexpanded. The chain is built from TRBV9 and TRBJ2-3; the match to TRBD2 covers 8 bases. The germline V gene has CDR1 SGDLS and CDR2 YYNGEE. V lost 0 bases to trimming and J lost 3 bases; unmatched junction nucleotides: 0. CDR3 size: 14 residues. The DNA for the CDR3 is TGTGCCAGCAGCGTAGCTAGCGGGACAGATACGCAGTATTTT. Protein sequence: CASSVASGTDTQYF.

This rearrangement joins TRBV11-2 to TRBJ2-4, with 8 bases that match TRBD1. Germline trimming cut 4 bases from V and 8 bases from J; bases unmatched to any gene: 4. The CDR3 loop spans 13 amino acids. CDR1 is SGHAT, CDR2 FQNNGV, per germline. CDR3: CASSSTGEYIQYF. Written as DNA, the CDR3 is TGTGCCAGCAGCTCGACAGGGGAGTACATTCAGTACTTC.